This T cell receptor (beta chain) emerged from a study of blood T cell repertoires in COVID-19. Germline CDR1 and CDR2: SGHRS and YFSETQ. The CDR3 consists of 13 residues. Losses at the gene ends were 4 bases for V and 6 bases for J; bases not matched to a gene: 5. The protocol was immunoSEQ multiplex PCR, while the TCRdb copy is restricted to in-frame clones and leaves out a portion. The table records hundreds of thousands of clones, 87% of them present only once. The TCR was taken from a middle-aged man in a cohort exposed to, infected with or recovered from COVID-19 (not recorded which). This chain connects TRBV5-1 to TRBJ1-1; 8 bases agree with TRBD1. Material for sequencing was PBMCs or T cells enriched from blood (not recorded which). As DNA, the CDR3 is TGCGCCAGCAGCATCCAGGGGGCCGCTGAAGCTTTCTTT. Residues: CASSIQGAAEAFF. The full variable domain, its missing parts supplied by reference TRBV5-1 and TRBJ1-1, is KAGVTQTPRYLIKTRGQQVTLSCSPISGHRSVSWYQQTPGQGLQFLFEYFSETQRNKGNFPGRFSGRQFSNSRSEMNVSTLELGDSALYLCASSIQGAAEAFFGQGTRLTVV.